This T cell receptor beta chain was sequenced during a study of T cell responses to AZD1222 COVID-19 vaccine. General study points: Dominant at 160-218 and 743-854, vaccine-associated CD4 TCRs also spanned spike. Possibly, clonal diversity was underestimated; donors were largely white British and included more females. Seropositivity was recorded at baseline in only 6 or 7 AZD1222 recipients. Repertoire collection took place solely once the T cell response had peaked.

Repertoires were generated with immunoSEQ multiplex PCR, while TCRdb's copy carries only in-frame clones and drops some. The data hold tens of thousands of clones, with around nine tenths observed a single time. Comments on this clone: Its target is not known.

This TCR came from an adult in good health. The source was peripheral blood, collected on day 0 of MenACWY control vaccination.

CDR3 loop: CATSMGGSTGNTEAFF. CDR3 bases: TGTGCCACCAGCATGGGAGGTTCAACGGGGAACACTGAAGCTTTCTTT. The chain is built from TRBV15 and TRBJ1-1; D ambiguous. There are 16 residues in the CDR3. From germline, CDR1 is LNHNV and CDR2 YYDKDF (reference sequence). Trimming took off 4 bases at V and 1 base at J, with 16 bases between the two ends.